This TCR beta chain was captured by sequencing in a study of cytomegalovirus exposure and HLA in healthy donors. Whole-study findings and limits: Some TCR beta chains (164 of them) were listed as cytomegalovirus-associated.

Trimming pared 2 bases from V and 7 bases from J, leaving 6 bases between. The CDR3 contains 12 residues. The V gene's germline CDR1 is PRHDT and CDR2 FYEKMQ (reference sequence). Method: immunoSEQ multiplex PCR; TCRdb's copy keeps in-frame clones and lacks some. The sample includes roughly 150,000 clones, 80% to 90% of them seen just once. Worth noting for this clone: Antigen specificity is unknown.

This TCR was recovered from a woman aged 18-35 years in good health and CMV-seronegative. The specimen was PBMCs. The rearrangement links TRBV13 to TRBJ1-5; no clear D. CDR3 sequence reads: CASSLQQQPQHF. CDR3 nucleotide sequence: TGTGCCAGCAGCTTACAACAACAGCCCCAGCATTTT.